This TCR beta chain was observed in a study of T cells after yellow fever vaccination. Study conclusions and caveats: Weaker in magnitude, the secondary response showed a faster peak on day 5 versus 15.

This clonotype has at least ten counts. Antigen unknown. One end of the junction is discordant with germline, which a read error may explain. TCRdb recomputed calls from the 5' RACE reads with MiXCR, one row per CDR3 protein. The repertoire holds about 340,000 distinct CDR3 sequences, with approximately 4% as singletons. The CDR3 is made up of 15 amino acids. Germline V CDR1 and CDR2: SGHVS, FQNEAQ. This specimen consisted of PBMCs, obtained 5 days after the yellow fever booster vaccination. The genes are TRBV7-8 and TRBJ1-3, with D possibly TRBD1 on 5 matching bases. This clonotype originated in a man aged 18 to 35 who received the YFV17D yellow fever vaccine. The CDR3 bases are TGTGCCAGCAGCTTCCTGCGGGGCTCTCGAAACACCATATATTTT. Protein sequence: CASSFLRGSRNTIYF.